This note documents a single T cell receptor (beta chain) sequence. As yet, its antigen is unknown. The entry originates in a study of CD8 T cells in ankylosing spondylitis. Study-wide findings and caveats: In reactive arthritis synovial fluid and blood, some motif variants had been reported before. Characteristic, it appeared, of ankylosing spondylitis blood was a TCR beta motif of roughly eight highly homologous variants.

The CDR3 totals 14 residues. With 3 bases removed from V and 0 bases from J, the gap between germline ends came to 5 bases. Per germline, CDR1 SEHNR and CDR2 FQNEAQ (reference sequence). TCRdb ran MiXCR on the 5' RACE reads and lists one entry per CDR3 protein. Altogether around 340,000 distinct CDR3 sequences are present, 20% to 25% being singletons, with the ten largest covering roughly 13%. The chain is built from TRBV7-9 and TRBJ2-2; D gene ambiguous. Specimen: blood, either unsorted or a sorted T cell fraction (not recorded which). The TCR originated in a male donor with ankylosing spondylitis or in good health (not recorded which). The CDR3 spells CASSFNANTGELFF. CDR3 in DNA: TGTGCCAGCAGCTTCAATGCGAACACCGGGGAGCTGTTTTTT. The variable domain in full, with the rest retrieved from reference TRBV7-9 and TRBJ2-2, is DTGVSQNPRHKITKRGQNVTFRCDPISEHNRLYWYRQTLGQGPEFLTYFQNEAQLEKSRLLSDRFSAERPKGSFSTLEIQRTEQGDSAMYLCASSFNANTGELFFGEGSRLTVL.